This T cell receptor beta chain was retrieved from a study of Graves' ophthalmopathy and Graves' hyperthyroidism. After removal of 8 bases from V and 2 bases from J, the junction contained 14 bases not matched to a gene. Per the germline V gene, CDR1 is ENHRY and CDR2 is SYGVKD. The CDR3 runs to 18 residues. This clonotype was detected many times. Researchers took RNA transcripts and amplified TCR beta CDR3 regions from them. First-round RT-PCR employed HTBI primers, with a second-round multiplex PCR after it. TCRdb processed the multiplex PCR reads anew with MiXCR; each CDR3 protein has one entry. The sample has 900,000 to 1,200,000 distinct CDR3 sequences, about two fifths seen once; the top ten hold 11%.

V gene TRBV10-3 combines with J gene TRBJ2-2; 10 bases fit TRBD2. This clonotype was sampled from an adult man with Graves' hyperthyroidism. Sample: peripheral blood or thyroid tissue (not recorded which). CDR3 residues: CAIARFPGLAENTGELFF. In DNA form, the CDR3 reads TGTGCCATCGCACGTTTCCCAGGACTAGCGGAAAACACCGGGGAGCTGTTTTTT.